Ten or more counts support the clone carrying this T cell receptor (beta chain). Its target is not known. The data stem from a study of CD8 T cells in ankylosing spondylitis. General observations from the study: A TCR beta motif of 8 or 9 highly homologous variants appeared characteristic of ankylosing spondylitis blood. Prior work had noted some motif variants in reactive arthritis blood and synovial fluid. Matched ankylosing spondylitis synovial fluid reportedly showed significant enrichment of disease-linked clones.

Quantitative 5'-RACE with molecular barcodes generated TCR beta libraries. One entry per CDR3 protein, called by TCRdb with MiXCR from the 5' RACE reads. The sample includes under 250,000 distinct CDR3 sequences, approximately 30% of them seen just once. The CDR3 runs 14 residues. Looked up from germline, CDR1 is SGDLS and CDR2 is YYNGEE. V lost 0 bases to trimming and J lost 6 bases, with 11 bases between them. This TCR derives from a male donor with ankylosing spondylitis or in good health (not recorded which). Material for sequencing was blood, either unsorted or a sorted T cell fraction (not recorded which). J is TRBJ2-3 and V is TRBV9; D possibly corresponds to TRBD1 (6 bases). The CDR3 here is CASSVGSGADTQYF. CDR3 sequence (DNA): TGTGCCAGCAGCGTAGGGTCAGGGGCGGATACGCAGTATTTT.